This section outlines one T cell receptor (beta chain) sequence together with its context. Its antigen is still unknown. At one boundary the junction diverges from the germline segment, which might be a read error. Amplified regions were TCR beta CDR3 sequences from RNA transcripts. The HTBI primer set drove a first-round RT-PCR of the TCR CDR3. TCRdb independently ran MiXCR on the multiplex PCR reads; one entry per CDR3 protein. The top ten hold roughly a sixth of the sample, which has roughly 660,000 distinct CDR3 sequences, 17% seen once. For the diagnoses, clinical symptoms, serum thyroxine and TRAb, thyroid ultrasound and orbital computed tomography were used. This CDR3 region has 12 residues. Germline V gene lookup returns CDR1 SNHLY and CDR2 FYNNEI. These data originate in a study of T cells in Graves' hyperthyroidism and ophthalmopathy. General study results and limits: Clonotypes that were expanded in thyroid above 0.001 mostly appeared in blood too.

The source material was blood. The chain employs TRBV2 and TRBJ2-2; D is uncertain. This clonotype originated in a man over 45 with Graves' hyperthyroidism. The CDR3 DNA reads as TGTGCCAGCAGTGAAAGGGAAAGGGAACTGTTTTTT. This gives the protein CASSERERELFF.